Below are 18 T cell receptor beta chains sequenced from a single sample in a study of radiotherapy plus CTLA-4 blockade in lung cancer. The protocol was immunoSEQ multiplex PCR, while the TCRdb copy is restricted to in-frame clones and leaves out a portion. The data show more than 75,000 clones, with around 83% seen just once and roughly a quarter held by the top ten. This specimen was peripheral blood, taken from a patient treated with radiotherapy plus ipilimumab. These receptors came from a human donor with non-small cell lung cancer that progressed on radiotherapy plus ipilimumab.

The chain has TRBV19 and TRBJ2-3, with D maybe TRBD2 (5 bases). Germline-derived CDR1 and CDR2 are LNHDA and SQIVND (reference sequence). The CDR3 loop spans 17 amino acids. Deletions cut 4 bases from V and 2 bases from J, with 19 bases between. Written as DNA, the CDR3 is TGTGCCAGTAGTAAGGGTCGGGATACACGTATCACAGATACGCAGTATTTT. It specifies CASSKGRDTRITDTQYF.

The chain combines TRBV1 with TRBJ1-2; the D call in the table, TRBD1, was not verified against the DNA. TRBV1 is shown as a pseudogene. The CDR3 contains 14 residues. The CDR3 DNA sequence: TGCACCAGCAGCCAAGATAAGGGGTACGATGGCTACACCTTC. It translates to CTSSQDKGYDGYTF.

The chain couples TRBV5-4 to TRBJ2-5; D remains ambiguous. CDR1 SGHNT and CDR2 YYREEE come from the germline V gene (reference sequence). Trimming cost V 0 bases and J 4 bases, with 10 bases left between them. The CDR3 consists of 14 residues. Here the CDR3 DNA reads TGTGCCAGCAGCTTGGATATCTCGGGAGAGACCCAGTACTTC. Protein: CASSLDISGETQYF. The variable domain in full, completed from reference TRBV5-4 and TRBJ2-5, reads ETGVTQSPTHLIKTRGQQVTLRCSSQSGHNTVSWYQQALGQGPQFIFQYYREEENGRGNFPPRFSGLQFPNYSSELNVNALELDDSALYLCASSLDISGETQYFGPGTRLLVL.

CDR3 DNA: TGTGCCAGCAGGTCCACAGGGGCCAGAGATACGCAGTATTTT. It is translated as CASRSTGARDTQYF. The genes are TRBV6-6 and TRBJ2-3; 7 bases line up with TRBD1. The V and J ends lost 6 bases and 5 bases, in that order; junction bases with no gene match: 8. The CDR3 covers 14 residues. Looked up from germline, CDR1 is MNHNY and CDR2 is SVGAGI (reference sequence).

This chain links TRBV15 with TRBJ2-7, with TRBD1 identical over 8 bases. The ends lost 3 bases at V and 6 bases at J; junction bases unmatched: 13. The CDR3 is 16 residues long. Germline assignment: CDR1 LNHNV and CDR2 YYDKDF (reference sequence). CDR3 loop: CATSSKFGARGLEQYV. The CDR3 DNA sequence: TGTGCCACCAGCAGTAAATTTGGTGCCAGGGGGCTCGAGCAGTACGTC.

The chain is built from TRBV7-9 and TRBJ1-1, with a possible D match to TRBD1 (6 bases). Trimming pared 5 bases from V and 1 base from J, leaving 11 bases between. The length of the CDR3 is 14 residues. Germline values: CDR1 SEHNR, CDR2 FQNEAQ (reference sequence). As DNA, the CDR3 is TGTGCCAGCAGCCTCGGACAGAAGAACACTGAAGCTTTCTTT. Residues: CASSLGQKNTEAFF.

The CDR3 DNA reads as TGTGCCAGTAGCGACAGGGGCTATGGCTACACCTTC. Protein sequence: CASSDRGYGYTF. The chain uses TRBV19 and TRBJ1-2; 8 nucleotides match TRBD1. Germline V gene sequence: CDR1 LNHDA, CDR2 SQIVND (reference sequence). The V segment lost 6 bases and the J segment 4 bases; nucleotides outside the gene matches: 1. This CDR3 region has 12 residues.

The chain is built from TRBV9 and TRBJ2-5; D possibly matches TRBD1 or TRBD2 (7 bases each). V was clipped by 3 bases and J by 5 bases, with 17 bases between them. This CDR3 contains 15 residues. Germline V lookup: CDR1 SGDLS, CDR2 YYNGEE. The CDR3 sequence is CASSEEGAGAETQYF. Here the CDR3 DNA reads TGTGCCAGCAGCGAGGAGGGGGCGGGAGCGGAGACCCAGTACTTC. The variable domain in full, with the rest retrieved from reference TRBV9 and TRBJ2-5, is DSGVTQTPKHLITATGQRVTLRCSPRSGDLSVYWYQQSLDQGLQFLIQYYNGEERAKGNILERFSAQQFPDLHSELNLSSLELGDSALYFCASSEEGAGAETQYFGPGTRLLVL.

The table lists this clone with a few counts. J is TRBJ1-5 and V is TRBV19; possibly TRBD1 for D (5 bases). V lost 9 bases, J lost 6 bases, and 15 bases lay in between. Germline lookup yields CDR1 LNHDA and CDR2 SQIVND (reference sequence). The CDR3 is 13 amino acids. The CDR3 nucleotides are TGTGCCAGCCTCCGGGACCGAGGTCAGCCCCAGCATTTT. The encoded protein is CASLRDRGQPQHF.

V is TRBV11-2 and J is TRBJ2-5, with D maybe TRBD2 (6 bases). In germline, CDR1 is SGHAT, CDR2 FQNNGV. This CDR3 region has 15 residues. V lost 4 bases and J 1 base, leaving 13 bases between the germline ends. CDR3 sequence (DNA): TGTGCCAGCAGCTCCCCCGGGACTTTCCAAGAGACCCAGTACTTC. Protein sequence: CASSSPGTFQETQYF.

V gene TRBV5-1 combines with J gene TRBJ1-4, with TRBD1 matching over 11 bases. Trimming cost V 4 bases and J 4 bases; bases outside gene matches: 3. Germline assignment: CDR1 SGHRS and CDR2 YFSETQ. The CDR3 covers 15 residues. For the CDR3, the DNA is TGCGCCAGCAGCCCGGGACAGGGGGATAATGAAAAACTGTTTTTT. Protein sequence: CASSPGQGDNEKLFF.

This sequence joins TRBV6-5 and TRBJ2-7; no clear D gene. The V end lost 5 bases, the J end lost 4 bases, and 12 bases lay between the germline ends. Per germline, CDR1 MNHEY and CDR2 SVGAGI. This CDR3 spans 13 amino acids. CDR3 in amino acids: CASSPIFGYEQYF. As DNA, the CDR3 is TGTGCCAGCAGTCCCATTTTCGGATACGAGCAGTACTTC.

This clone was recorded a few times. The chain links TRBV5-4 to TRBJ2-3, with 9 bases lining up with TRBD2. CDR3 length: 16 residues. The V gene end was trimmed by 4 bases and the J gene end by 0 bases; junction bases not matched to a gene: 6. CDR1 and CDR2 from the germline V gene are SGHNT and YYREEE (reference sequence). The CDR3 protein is CASSPWGLASTDTQYF. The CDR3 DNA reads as TGTGCCAGCAGCCCTTGGGGACTAGCTAGCACAGATACGCAGTATTTT.

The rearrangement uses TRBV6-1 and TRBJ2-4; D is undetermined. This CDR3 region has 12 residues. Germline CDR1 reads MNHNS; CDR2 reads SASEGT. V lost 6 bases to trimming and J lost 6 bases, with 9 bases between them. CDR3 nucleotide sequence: TGTGCCAGCAGATTGGACCTAAACATTCAGTACTTC. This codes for CASRLDLNIQYF.

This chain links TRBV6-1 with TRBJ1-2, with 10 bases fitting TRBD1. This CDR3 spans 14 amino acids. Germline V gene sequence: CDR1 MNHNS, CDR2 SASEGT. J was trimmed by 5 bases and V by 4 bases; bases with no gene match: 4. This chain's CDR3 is CASSAEGQGYGYTF. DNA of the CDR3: TGTGCCAGCAGTGCCGAGGGACAGGGGTATGGCTACACCTTC.

CDR3 sequence reads: CASSAGMGEQYF. The CDR3 DNA follows: TGTGCCAGCTCAGCGGGAATGGGCGAGCAGTACTTC. The chain is built from TRBV18 and TRBJ2-7, with D possibly TRBD2 on 6 matching bases. Trimming left V 5 bases short and J 6 bases short, with 11 bases between. The CDR3 is 12 residues long. Germline V CDR1 and CDR2: KGHSH, LQKENI. Full variable domain (missing parts from reference TRBV18 and TRBJ2-7): NAGVMQNPRHLVRRRGQEARLRCSPMKGHSHVYWYRQLPEEGLKFMVYLQKENIIDESGMPKERFSAEFPKEGPSILRIQQVVRGDSAAYFCASSAGMGEQYFGPGTRLTVT.

CDR3 sequence reads: CASTNPPGEAFF. The CDR3 coding sequence is TGTGCCAGTACTAATCCCCCGGGTGAAGCTTTCTTT. This chain uses TRBV19 with TRBJ1-1; D remains ambiguous. This CDR3 spans 12 amino acids. Germline CDR1 and CDR2: LNHDA and SQIVND (reference sequence). V was trimmed by 7 bases and J by 7 bases, leaving 13 bases between them.

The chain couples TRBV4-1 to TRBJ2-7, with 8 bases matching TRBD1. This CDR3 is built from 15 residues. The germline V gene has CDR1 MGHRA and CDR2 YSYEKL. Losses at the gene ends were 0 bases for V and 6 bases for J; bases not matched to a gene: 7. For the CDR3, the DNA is TGCGCCAGCAGCCAAGATCGTGGACAGGGATTCGAGCAGTACTTC. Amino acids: CASSQDRGQGFEQYF.